The 26 T cell receptor beta chains given below trace back to one sample, sequenced in a study of control samples from healthy donors and cancer patients. Method: immunoSEQ multiplex PCR; TCRdb's copy keeps in-frame clones and lacks some. The table includes about 130,000 clones, under 95% detected once. The sequenced sample was blood. These receptors all come from a man aged 18 to 30 in good health.

The chain carries TRBV12-3 or TRBV12-4 and TRBJ2-7; the D is unclear. The CDR3 contains 13 residues. V was cut by 3 bases and J by 0 bases, with 6 bases left in between. CDR3 in amino acids: CASSLTHSYEQYF. The CDR3 DNA is TGTGCCAGCAGTTTGACCCACTCCTACGAGCAGTACTTC.

The gene calls are TRBV27 and TRBJ2-3; 11 bases fit TRBD2. Germline V gene sequence: CDR1 MNHEY, CDR2 SMNVEV (reference sequence). The CDR3 extends over 16 amino acids. The V gene end was trimmed by 2 bases and the J gene end by 2 bases; junction bases not matched to a gene: 3. DNA of the CDR3: TGTGCCAGCAGTTTAAGACTAGCGGGGTACACAGATACGCAGTATTTT. Encoded protein: CASSLRLAGYTDTQYF.

The chain uses TRBV7-3 and TRBJ2-1; D remains unclear. Germline assignment: CDR1 SGHTA and CDR2 FQGTGA. The length of the CDR3 is 14 residues. The V end was cut by 2 bases, the J end by 6 bases, with 11 bases between. The DNA of the CDR3 is TGTGCCAGCAGCTTATGGGCAGCAGCCAATGAGCAGTTCTTC. Its protein is CASSLWAAANEQFF.

V usage is TRBV7-3 and J usage is TRBJ1-1; possibly TRBD1 for D (5 bases). The CDR3 contains 14 residues. CDR1 is SGHTA and CDR2 is FQGTGA in the germline V gene. The germline V and J ends were trimmed by 1 base and 4 bases, with 10 bases remaining between them. CDR3 in amino acids: CASSLSGGLTEAFF. The DNA of the CDR3 is TGTGCCAGCAGCTTAAGTGGGGGACTCACTGAAGCTTTCTTT.

This clone occurred once. The chain recombines TRBV4-1 with TRBJ1-6; D may be TRBD1 (5 bases). CDR1 and CDR2 (germline): MGHRA, YSYEKL. The CDR3 runs to 16 residues. The ends were cut back, 2 bases at V and 1 base at J, with 9 bases in the middle. The CDR3 nucleotides are TGCGCCAGCAGCCAAACGGGGGGGTCCTATAATTCACCCCTCCACTTT. This gives the protein CASSQTGGSYNSPLHF.

The CDR3 nucleotides read TGTGCCAGCAGCTTAGCGGATAGCGGGGGGACATACGAGCAGTACTTC. Amino acids: CASSLADSGGTYEQYF. The gene calls are TRBV7-6 and TRBJ2-7, with 10 bases that match TRBD2. V was clipped by 0 bases and J by 4 bases; unmatched bases: 6. CDR1 and CDR2 from the germline V gene are SGHVS and FNYEAQ. This CDR3 is 16 amino acids long.

The genes are TRBV6-4 and TRBJ2-1, with 7 bases fitting TRBD2. V lost 5 bases and J lost 8; bases outside the gene matches: 6. Germline CDR1 reads MRHNA; CDR2 reads SNTAGT. CDR3 length: 13 amino acids. The CDR3 spells CASSPSGGHEQFF. CDR3 coding DNA: TGTGCCAGCAGTCCGTCGGGGGGTCATGAGCAGTTCTTC.

This clone has a single count. The chain links TRBV6-5 to TRBJ1-4; D possibly corresponds to TRBD1 (5 bases). The germline V and J ends were trimmed by 4 bases and 7 bases, with 13 bases remaining between them. This CDR3 contains 14 residues. Germline CDR1 reads MNHEY; CDR2 reads SVGAGI. CDR3 region: CASSLSSGGEKLFF. The CDR3 DNA reads TGTGCCAGCAGTTTGAGTAGTGGGGGTGAAAAACTGTTTTTT.

The chain carries TRBV5-1 and TRBJ2-1; D is uncertain. The CDR3 length is 15 residues. Per germline, CDR1 SGHRS and CDR2 YFSETQ. V was cut by 0 bases and J by 7 bases, with 14 bases left in between. CDR3 sequence (DNA): TGCGCCAGCAGCTTGGCTACAGCCCAAAGTAATGAGCAGTTCTTC. Translating it yields CASSLATAQSNEQFF.

The chain combines TRBV24-1 with TRBJ2-2; 7 bases are shared with TRBD1. J gave up 1 base and V 4 bases, and 11 bases lay outside the gene matches. The CDR3 covers 18 residues. Per germline, CDR1 KGHDR and CDR2 SFDVKD. This CDR3 is CATSDSPGRTGNTGELFF. Written as DNA, the CDR3 is TGTGCCACCAGTGACTCACCCGGTCGGACAGGGAACACCGGGGAGCTGTTTTTT.

To note about this clone: Other DNA sequences from this sample encode an identical CDR3 as well. This chain joins TRBV4-1 and TRBJ2-5; 11 bases match TRBD1. Germline V gene data show CDR1 as MGHRA and CDR2 as YSYEKL. V lost 0 bases to trimming and J lost 5 bases; unmatched junction nucleotides: 5. CDR3 size: 16 residues. The CDR3 protein is CASSQDRTGGWETQYF. CDR3 bases: TGCGCCAGCAGCCAAGATAGGACAGGGGGCTGGGAGACCCAGTACTTC.

The gene calls are TRBV29-1 and TRBJ2-1, with TRBD2 matching 11 bases. V was pared by 6 bases and J by 8 bases, with 9 bases of the junction left unmatched. The CDR3 loop spans 14 amino acids. CDR1 and CDR2 (germline): SQVTM, ANQGSEA. CDR3 amino acids: CSVRYSGGGDEQFF. The CDR3 DNA reads TGCAGCGTCCGATATAGCGGGGGGGGCGATGAGCAGTTCTTC.

The chain recombines TRBV27 with TRBJ2-5; possible D gene TRBD1, 6 bases. The CDR3 spans 14 residues. V dropped 7 bases and J dropped 4 bases, with 16 bases sitting between them. Germline loops: CDR1 MNHEY, CDR2 SMNVEV (reference sequence). The CDR3 loop reads CASKPGHVLETQYF. The CDR3, as DNA: TGTGCCAGCAAGCCGGGACACGTTTTAGAGACCCAGTACTTC.

This chain connects TRBV11-3 to TRBJ1-1; 7 bases align to TRBD1. CDR1 and CDR2 from the germline V gene are SGHNT and YENEEA. Trimming took 3 bases from V and 3 from J; bases not matched to a gene: 1. This CDR3 has 13 amino acids. Written as DNA, the CDR3 is TGTGCCAGCAGCTTTACAGGGGACACTGAAGCTTTCTTT. Amino acids: CASSFTGDTEAFF.

J is TRBJ1-5 and V is TRBV5-1, with 8 bases that match TRBD1. Germline CDR1 reads SGHRS; CDR2 reads YFSETQ. J lost 8 bases, V lost 2 bases, and 6 bases had no gene match. CDR3 size: 14 residues. The CDR3 protein is CASSLTGGGEPQHF. The CDR3 DNA is TGCGCCAGCAGCTTAACAGGGGGGGGTGAGCCCCAGCATTTT.

This chain links TRBV5-1 with TRBJ1-1; D gene ambiguous. V was clipped by 2 bases and J by 1 base, with 9 bases between them. This CDR3 is built from 14 residues. Per germline, CDR1 SGHRS and CDR2 YFSETQ. The CDR3 DNA follows: TGCGCCAGCAGCTTCGAAAGGAGGAACACTGAAGCTTTCTTT. Encoded protein: CASSFERRNTEAFF.

The genes are TRBV11-1 and TRBJ2-3, with 10 nucleotides matching TRBD2. V shed 6 bases and J 4 bases; nucleotides not matched to a gene: 7. Looked up from germline, CDR1 is SGHAT and CDR2 is FQDESV (reference sequence). The CDR3 consists of 15 residues. CDR3 region: CASRPGTSEADTQYF. CDR3 in DNA: TGTGCCAGCAGGCCCGGGACTAGCGAGGCAGATACGCAGTATTTT.

This clone has just one count. The gene calls are TRBV5-1 and TRBJ1-6, with D tentatively TRBD1 (5 bases). Looked up from germline, CDR1 is SGHRS and CDR2 is YFSETQ. The germline V and J ends were trimmed by 2 bases and 6 bases, with 12 bases remaining between them. The CDR3 runs 15 residues. The chain's CDR3 is CASSFRESRNSPLHF. DNA of the CDR3: TGCGCCAGCAGCTTCAGGGAATCTCGTAATTCACCCCTCCACTTT.

The J gene is TRBJ2-5, the V gene TRBV4-1; weak D call: TRBD1 (6 bases). This CDR3 has 14 amino acids. V was shortened by 3 bases and J by 1 base, with 9 bases between the two germline ends. Germline V gene sequence: CDR1 MGHRA, CDR2 YSYEKL. For the CDR3, the DNA is TGCGCCAGCAGCCAGGGACAACTCCAAGAGACCCAGTACTTC. This codes for CASSQGQLQETQYF.

This clone was picked up one time. The gene calls are TRBV5-1 and TRBJ1-2; 11 bases fit TRBD1. This CDR3 has 14 residues. J gave up 6 bases and V 2 bases, and 3 bases lay outside the gene matches. CDR1 SGHRS and CDR2 YFSETQ come from the germline V gene. CDR3 nucleotides: TGCGCCAGCAGCTTCGGACAGGGGGCGGATGGCTACACCTTC. Protein: CASSFGQGADGYTF.

This clone has a single count. The chain combines TRBV12-3 or TRBV12-4 with TRBJ1-1; D ambiguous. V gave up 4 bases and J gave up 4 bases, with 10 bases separating them. CDR3 length equals 13 residues. The CDR3 DNA sequence: TGTGCCAGCAGTTCCCCCTGGGGCACTGAAGCTTTCTTT. This translates into CASSSPWGTEAFF.

The gene calls are TRBV11-1 and TRBJ1-1; D call uncertain. Germline V CDR1 and CDR2: SGHAT, FQDESV (reference sequence). The CDR3 consists of 14 residues. Between the trimmed V and J ends, which lost 1 base and 1 base, there was a span of 7 bases. The CDR3 protein is CASSLEVENTEAFF. The CDR3 DNA reads as TGTGCCAGCAGCTTAGAGGTAGAGAACACTGAAGCTTTCTTT.

V usage is TRBV30 and J usage is TRBJ2-1; D may be TRBD2 (6 bases). Germline CDR1 and CDR2: GTSNPN and SVGIG (reference sequence). The V and J ends lost 6 bases and 4 bases respectively, with 13 bases between them. The CDR3 spans 13 residues. The CDR3 reads CACGTRVYNEQFF. CDR3 coding DNA: TGTGCCTGCGGGACTCGAGTTTACAATGAGCAGTTCTTC.

The chain has TRBV13 and TRBJ2-3; D may be TRBD1 or TRBD2 (6 bases each). This CDR3 has 13 residues. V gave up 3 bases and J gave up 4 bases, with 8 bases separating them. Looked up from germline, CDR1 is PRHDT and CDR2 is FYEKMQ (reference sequence). The DNA for the CDR3 is TGTGCCAGCAGCTTTGGGGGGCCAGATACGCAGTATTTT. Encoded protein: CASSFGGPDTQYF.

The rearrangement links TRBV6-1 to TRBJ1-5; D unresolved. Germline-derived CDR1 and CDR2 are MNHNS and SASEGT. The CDR3 runs to 15 residues. Trimming took 1 base from V and 6 from J, leaving 13 bases between them. The CDR3 nucleotides read TGTGCCAGCAGTGAAGGCCCCCTCGCGGGTCAGCCCCAGCATTTT. It yields the protein CASSEGPLAGQPQHF.

The V gene is TRBV7-9, the J gene TRBJ2-7, with D perhaps TRBD2 (6 bases). The CDR3 has 15 amino acids. The V gene's germline CDR1 is SEHNR and CDR2 FQNEAQ (reference sequence). V dropped 2 bases and J dropped 7 bases, with 18 bases sitting between them. The CDR3 protein is CASSLMVAGSSEQYF. The CDR3 coding sequence is TGTGCCAGCAGCTTAATGGTCGCGGGGTCGAGTGAGCAGTACTTC. Using reference TRBV7-9 and TRBJ2-7 for the parts outside the CDR3, the full variable domain is DTGVSQNPRHKITKRGQNVTFRCDPISEHNRLYWYRQTLGQGPEFLTYFQNEAQLEKSRLLSDRFSAERPKGSFSTLEIQRTEQGDSAMYLCASSLMVAGSSEQYFGPGTRLTVT.